This TCR beta chain is from a study of cytomegalovirus exposure and HLA in healthy donors. Findings of the study overall: Earlier analysis yielded a pattern in which most TCR beta V segments were productive about 90% or about 30% of the time. By HLA locus, TCR association rates varied in a later analysis, with DRB1 showing the most and HLA-C the fewest.

Primers: 60 Vbeta forward and 13 Jbeta reverse. The protocol was immunoSEQ multiplex PCR, while the TCRdb copy is restricted to in-frame clones and leaves out a portion. The sample's table shows 65,000 to 85,000 clones. Comments on this clone: What it binds is unknown.

Trimming at V came to 6 bases and at J to 5 bases, leaving 6 bases not matched to a gene. The CDR3 extends over 14 amino acids. The germline V gene encodes CDR1 WSHSY and CDR2 SAAADI. The gene calls are TRBV10-2 and TRBJ2-3; 9 bases map to TRBD2. The sequence derives from a woman aged 25 to 45 in good health and CMV-seronegative. Sequences were obtained from PBMCs. The CDR3 DNA reads TGCGCCAGCAGGGCTAGCGGGATTCGAGATACGCAGTATTTT. Translation: CASRASGIRDTQYF.